One sample yielded the 17 T cell receptor beta chains listed below, sequenced in a study of somatic mutations in cytotoxic T cells in rheumatoid arthritis. The protocol was immunoSEQ multiplex PCR, while the TCRdb copy is restricted to in-frame clones and leaves out a portion. Of about 12,000 clones listed, around 74% are singletons. The material sequenced was CD8+ T cells sorted from blood. Receptors originate from a woman between 35 and 50 years old in good health.

This clone was seen a handful of times. The gene calls are TRBV29-1 and TRBJ2-1, with 10 nucleotides matching TRBD2. The CDR3 totals 14 residues. CDR1 and CDR2 (germline): SQVTM, ANQGSEA. V lost 6 bases, J lost 7 bases, and 9 bases stayed unmatched. The CDR3 sequence: CSVPKLAGANEQFF. Here the CDR3 DNA reads TGCAGCGTCCCCAAGCTAGCGGGAGCAAATGAGCAGTTCTTC.

The chain has TRBV14 and TRBJ1-3; D uncertain. From germline, CDR1 is SGHDN and CDR2 FVKESK. This CDR3 spans 15 amino acids. V was shortened by 5 bases and J by 6 bases, with 17 bases between the two germline ends. The CDR3 nucleotides read TGTGCCAGCAGCAACCTCGAGGGAAAAAAAAACACCATATATTTT. Translated, it gives CASSNLEGKKNTIYF. The full variable domain, in which reference TRBV14 and TRBJ1-3 provide the parts outside the CDR3, is EAGVTQFPSHSVIEKGQTVTLRCDPISGHDNLYWYRRVMGKEIKFLLHFVKESKQDESGMPNNRFLAERTGGTYSTLKVQPAELEDSGVYFCASSNLEGKKNTIYFGEGSWLTVV.

Turning to this clone: Relative to the germline gene, one junction end is altered; a read error may explain this. The CDR3 nucleotides read TGTGCCAGCAGAAATACGGGACAGGTTAACTTTGGCTACACCTTC. It is translated as CASRNTGQVNFGYTF. The chain is built from TRBV6-5 and TRBJ1-2; 8 nucleotides align to TRBD1. Per the germline V gene, CDR1 is MNHEY and CDR2 is SVGAGI. This CDR3 is built from 15 residues.

The genes are TRBV5-4 and TRBJ2-3; D is ambiguous. This CDR3 contains 15 residues. Between the trimmed V and J ends, which lost 3 bases and 6 bases, there was a span of 17 bases. Germline V gene data show CDR1 as SGHNT and CDR2 as YYREEE (reference sequence). CDR3 region: CASSSRRETGDTQYF. In nucleotides, the CDR3 is TGTGCCAGCAGCTCTAGACGCGAAACCGGGGATACGCAGTATTTT.

This clone was observed a few times. This chain uses TRBV5-1 with TRBJ1-2; D is ambiguous. Trimming stripped 0 bases from V and 4 bases from J, with 4 bases between. This CDR3 comprises 12 residues. CDR1 is SGHRS and CDR2 is YFSETQ in the germline V gene. CDR3 amino acids: CASSLDSYGYTF. In DNA form, the CDR3 reads TGCGCCAGCAGCTTGGACAGCTATGGCTACACCTTC.

The V call is TRBV5-6, the J call TRBJ2-3; tentatively, D is TRBD1 or TRBD2 (5 bases each). V lost 2 bases, J lost 2 bases, and 6 bases lay in between. The CDR3 contains 13 residues. Germline lookup yields CDR1 SGHDT and CDR2 YYEEEE. The DNA for the CDR3 is TGTGCCAGCAGCTTCGGGACCACAGATACGCAGTATTTT. Amino acids: CASSFGTTDTQYF.

This clone appeared a few times. The chain carries TRBV6-5 and TRBJ1-5, with D tentatively TRBD1 (6 bases). The V and J ends lost 5 bases and 0 bases respectively, with 11 bases between them. This CDR3 has 15 residues. Germline loops: CDR1 MNHEY, CDR2 SVGAGI. The CDR3 region is CASSPTGYSNQPQHF. CDR3 nucleotide sequence: TGTGCCAGCAGTCCGACAGGTTATAGCAATCAGCCCCAGCATTTT.

The CDR3 loop is CSVPWGGEQYF. Written as DNA, the CDR3 is TGCAGCGTCCCCTGGGGAGGCGAGCAGTACTTC. The chain carries TRBV29-1 and TRBJ2-7; D is possibly TRBD2 (6 bases). The CDR3 spans 11 residues. From germline, CDR1 is SQVTM and CDR2 ANQGSEA. Deletions cut 6 bases from V and 6 bases from J, with 12 bases between.

V and J are TRBV27 and TRBJ2-7; tentatively, D is TRBD1 (5 bases). This CDR3 region has 15 residues. Trimming took 5 bases from V and 5 from J, leaving 19 bases between them. The germline V gene encodes CDR1 MNHEY and CDR2 SMNVEV (reference sequence). In DNA, the CDR3 is TGTGCCAGCAGTACAACCTGGGCAGGGAACCACGAGCAGTACTTC. It yields the protein CASSTTWAGNHEQYF.

This clone rates as medium-sized. V gene TRBV4-1 combines with J gene TRBJ2-2; D gene ambiguous. V lost 0 bases, J lost 3 bases, and 5 bases lay in between. CDR3 size: 14 residues. CDR1 is MGHRA, CDR2 YSYEKL, per germline. The CDR3 DNA is TGCGCCAGCAGCCAAGATCCGTACACCGGGGAGCTGTTTTTT. Protein sequence: CASSQDPYTGELFF.

The rearrangement joins TRBV5-1 to TRBJ2-1; D is uncertain. Trimming took 4 bases from V and 4 from J, leaving 3 bases between them. This CDR3 region has 11 residues. Germline loops: CDR1 SGHRS, CDR2 YFSETQ. The CDR3 sequence is CASSVYNEQFF. The CDR3 bases are TGCGCCAGCAGCGTATACAATGAGCAGTTCTTC. The full variable domain, in which reference TRBV5-1 and TRBJ2-1 provide the parts outside the CDR3, is KAGVTQTPRYLIKTRGQQVTLSCSPISGHRSVSWYQQTPGQGLQFLFEYFSETQRNKGNFPGRFSGRQFSNSRSEMNVSTLELGDSALYLCASSVYNEQFFGPGTRLTVL.

The chain joins TRBV6-6 to TRBJ1-1, with D hard to call. The CDR3 contains 16 residues. CDR1 is MNHNY, CDR2 SVGAGI, per germline (reference sequence). V lost 6 bases and J 3 bases, leaving 20 bases between the germline ends. CDR3 loop: CASRPPGSSQDTEAFF. CDR3 DNA sequence: TGTGCCAGCAGACCGCCCGGATCGAGTCAGGACACTGAAGCTTTCTTT.

The J gene is TRBJ2-1, the V gene TRBV7-3, with 14 bases aligning to TRBD2. In germline, CDR1 is SGHTA, CDR2 FQGTGA. There are 14 residues in the CDR3. Losses at the gene ends were 5 bases for V and 9 bases for J; bases not matched to a gene: 3. The DNA for the CDR3 is TGTGCCAGCAGCCCGGGACTAGCGGGAGTTGAGCAGTTCTTC. As protein: CASSPGLAGVEQFF.

V is TRBV5-1 and J is TRBJ1-1; 9 nucleotides match TRBD1. CDR3 length equals 14 residues. After removal of 4 bases from V and 5 bases from J, the junction contained 6 bases not matched to a gene. Per the germline V gene, CDR1 is SGHRS and CDR2 is YFSETQ. This CDR3 is CASSDGTGYTEAFF. CDR3 nucleotides: TGCGCCAGCAGCGATGGGACAGGGTATACTGAAGCTTTCTTT.

The chain recombines TRBV4-1 with TRBJ1-5; possibly TRBD1 for D (5 bases). Between the trimmed V and J ends, which lost 0 bases and 4 bases, there was a span of 16 bases. The CDR3 spans 17 residues. The V gene's germline CDR1 is MGHRA and CDR2 YSYEKL. CDR3 nucleotide sequence: TGCGCCAGCAGCCAAGAACCCGGGACCCAGGGAAATCAGCCCCAGCATTTT. It is translated as CASSQEPGTQGNQPQHF.

The chain uses TRBV6-1 and TRBJ1-2; D is ambiguous. Germline CDR1 and CDR2: MNHNS and SASEGT. The CDR3 has 18 amino acids. The ends were cut back, 0 bases at V and 0 bases at J, with 17 bases in the middle. The CDR3 sequence is CASSEAIFRESANYGYTF. CDR3 sequence (DNA): TGTGCCAGCAGTGAAGCGATTTTTAGGGAAAGTGCTAACTATGGCTACACCTTC.

This chain joins TRBV11-3 and TRBJ2-1, with 11 nucleotides matching TRBD2. Germline V gene lookup returns CDR1 SGHNT and CDR2 YENEEA. After removal of 0 bases from V and 4 bases from J, the junction contained 8 bases not matched to a gene. CDR3 length equals 18 residues. The CDR3 protein is CASSLEGLGLADYNEQFF. CDR3 coding DNA: TGTGCCAGCAGCTTAGAGGGCTTGGGACTAGCGGATTACAATGAGCAGTTCTTC.